This TCR beta chain was captured by sequencing in a study of CD8+CD57+ T cells in acquired aplastic anemia. Study in general: Quantities of DNA derived from sorted CD4+ and CD8+ cells averaged around 3 ug. There were 11 million or so reads, on average, for CD4+ cells from healthy donors. Overall study results and limits: Patients versus controls showed no significant CD8+ Simpson's diversity difference. Between patients and controls, about 31 CD8+ CDR3 sequences were found in common.

This clonotype was found many times. Its antigen is not identified. The junction departs from germline at one end; a sequencing error may be responsible. CDR3 length equals 15 residues. The germline CDR1 and CDR2 sequences are LNHDA and SQIVND (reference sequence). CDR3 and TCR beta VDJ profiling relied on a genomic DNA template. From the reads, TCRdb called clonotypes with MiXCR, one entry per CDR3 protein. The sample lists 200,000 to 250,000 distinct CDR3 sequences; 34% were seen once. Sequencing input: sorted CD4+, CD8+, or CD8+CD57+ T cells (not recorded which) from PBMCs. The rearrangement joins TRBV19 to TRBJ1-1, with 9 positions matching TRBD1. This sequence was found in a human donor in good health, serving as a control. In DNA, the CDR3 is TGTGCCAGTAGTAAGGGGACAGGGCTGAAGACTGAAGCTTTCTTT. Residues: CASSKGTGLKTEAFF.